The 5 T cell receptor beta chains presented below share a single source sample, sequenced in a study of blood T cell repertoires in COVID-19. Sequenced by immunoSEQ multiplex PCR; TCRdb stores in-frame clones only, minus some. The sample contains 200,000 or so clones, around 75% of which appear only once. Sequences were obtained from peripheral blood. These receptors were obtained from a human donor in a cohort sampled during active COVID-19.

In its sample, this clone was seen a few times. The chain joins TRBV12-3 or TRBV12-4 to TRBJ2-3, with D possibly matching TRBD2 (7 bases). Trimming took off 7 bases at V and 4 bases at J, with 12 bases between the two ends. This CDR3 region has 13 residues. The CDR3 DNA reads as TGTGCCAGCACGTTGGGGGGGCCAGATACGCAGTATTTT. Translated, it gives CASTLGGPDTQYF.

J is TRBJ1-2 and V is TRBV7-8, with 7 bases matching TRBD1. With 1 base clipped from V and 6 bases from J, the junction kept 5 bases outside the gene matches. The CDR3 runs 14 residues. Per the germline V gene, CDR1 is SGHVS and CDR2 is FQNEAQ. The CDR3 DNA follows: TGTGCCAGCAGCTTAGATGGGACAGCTAATGGCTACACCTTC. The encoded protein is CASSLDGTANGYTF.

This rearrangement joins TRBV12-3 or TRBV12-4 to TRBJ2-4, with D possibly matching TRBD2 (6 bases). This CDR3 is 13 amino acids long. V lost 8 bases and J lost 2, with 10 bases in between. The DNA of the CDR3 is TGTGCCAGCTCCGCGGGGTCCAAAAACATTCAGTACTTC. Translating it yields CASSAGSKNIQYF.

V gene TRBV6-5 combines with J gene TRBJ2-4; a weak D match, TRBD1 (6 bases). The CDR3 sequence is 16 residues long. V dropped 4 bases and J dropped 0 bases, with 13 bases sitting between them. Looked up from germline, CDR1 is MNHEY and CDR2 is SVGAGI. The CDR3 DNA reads TGTGCCAGCAGTTTCCACCGACAGGAAGCCAAAAACATTCAGTACTTC. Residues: CASSFHRQEAKNIQYF.

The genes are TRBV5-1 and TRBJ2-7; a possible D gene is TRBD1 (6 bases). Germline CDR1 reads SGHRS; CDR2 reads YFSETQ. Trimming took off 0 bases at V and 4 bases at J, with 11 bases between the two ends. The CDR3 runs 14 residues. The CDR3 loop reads CASSLDRVSYEQYF. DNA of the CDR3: TGCGCCAGCAGCTTGGACAGGGTCTCTTACGAGCAGTACTTC.